Each of the 19 T cell receptor beta chains below was sequenced from the same sample in a study of blood T cell repertoires in COVID-19. Clones were sequenced by immunoSEQ multiplex PCR, and TCRdb holds only the in-frame ones, with some missing. The sample holds about 220,000 clones, about 80% seen once. Sequencing was done on a sample of peripheral blood. The receptor source for this set is a woman in her thirties who had recovered from COVID-19.

The chain couples TRBV24-1 to TRBJ2-1; 12 nucleotides align to TRBD1. With 0 bases clipped from V and 7 bases from J, the junction kept 3 bases outside the gene matches. Germline assignment: CDR1 KGHDR and CDR2 SFDVKD. The CDR3 runs to 16 residues. The CDR3 sequence is CATSDLGTGGWNEQFF. CDR3 DNA: TGTGCCACCAGTGATTTGGGGACAGGGGGCTGGAATGAGCAGTTCTTC.

This chain links TRBV28 with TRBJ1-2, with D tentatively TRBD1 (6 bases). With 7 bases removed from V and 4 bases from J, the gap between germline ends came to 19 bases. The germline CDR1 and CDR2 sequences are MDHEN and SYDVKM. The CDR3 runs 15 residues. The CDR3 spells CASISPIGGVYGYTF. The CDR3 bases are TGTGCCAGCATTAGTCCTATTGGGGGCGTCTATGGCTACACCTTC.

This CDR3 is CAWSHKLAGHTDTQYF. Written as DNA, the CDR3 is TGTGCCTGGAGCCATAAACTAGCGGGCCACACAGATACGCAGTATTTT. This chain links TRBV30 with TRBJ2-3; 9 bases fit TRBD2. The CDR3 is 16 amino acids. The V gene's germline CDR1 is GTSNPN and CDR2 SVGIG (reference sequence). With V trimmed by 3 bases and J by 2 bases, 9 bases remained unmatched.

The chain combines TRBV29-1 with TRBJ1-3; 9 positions agree with TRBD1. The V gene's germline CDR1 is SQVTM and CDR2 ANQGSEA. CDR3 length equals 13 residues. V gave up 6 bases and J gave up 11 bases; unmatched junction bases: 11. The CDR3 here is CSVDPRTGDAIYF. The CDR3 nucleotides read TGCAGCGTGGACCCACGGACAGGGGACGCCATATATTTT.

The chain is built from TRBV4-1 and TRBJ1-6, with a tentative D call TRBD1 (6 bases). The CDR3 extends over 18 amino acids. Looked up from germline, CDR1 is MGHRA and CDR2 is YSYEKL. V gave up 0 bases and J gave up 3 bases, with 15 bases separating them. The chain's CDR3 is CASSQDPTTGDYNSPLHF. The CDR3 DNA reads TGCGCCAGCAGCCAAGACCCAACGACAGGTGACTATAATTCACCCCTCCACTTT.

The V and J genes are TRBV18 and TRBJ1-5, with a tentative D call TRBD1 (5 bases). The ends were cut back, 4 bases at V and 2 bases at J, with 9 bases in the middle. The CDR3 covers 14 residues. Looked up from germline, CDR1 is KGHSH and CDR2 is LQKENI. CDR3 DNA: TGTGCCAGCTCACTCCTAGGGGGCAATCAGCCCCAGCATTTT. It is translated as CASSLLGGNQPQHF.

The chain combines TRBV7-8 with TRBJ2-1, with D unresolved. V lost 2 bases, J lost 4 bases, and 6 bases lay in between. The CDR3 totals 13 residues. The germline V gene encodes CDR1 SGHVS and CDR2 FQNEAQ. The CDR3 nucleotides read TGTGCCAGCAGCTTATCGGAGTACAATGAGCAGTTCTTC. It specifies CASSLSEYNEQFF. The whole variable domain, filled in from reference TRBV7-8 and TRBJ2-1, reads GAGVSQSPRYKVAKRGQDVALRCDPISGHVSLFWYQQALGQGPEFLTYFQNEAQLDKSGLPSDRFFAERPEGSVSTLKIQRTQQEDSAVYLCASSLSEYNEQFFGPGTRLTVL.

The V gene is TRBV28, the J gene TRBJ2-3; 8 bases match TRBD2. Per germline, CDR1 MDHEN and CDR2 SYDVKM. Trimming took 4 bases from V and 7 from J; bases not matched to a gene: 16. CDR3 length: 17 residues. CDR3 loop: CASSSPLTSAFTYTQYF. The CDR3 DNA reads as TGTGCCAGCAGTTCCCCCTTGACTAGCGCCTTCACGTATACGCAGTATTTT.

This chain joins TRBV10-3 and TRBJ2-3; 9 bases are a match to TRBD2. This CDR3 has 14 amino acids. CDR1 is ENHRY, CDR2 SYGVKD, per germline. Unmatched junction bases numbered 8, after V lost 11 bases and J lost 2 bases. The CDR3: CASRSGRPTDTQYF. The CDR3 bases are TGTGCCTCAAGAAGCGGGAGGCCCACAGATACGCAGTATTTT.

V gene TRBV29-1 combines with J gene TRBJ2-3; 10 bases are a match to TRBD2. The CDR3 length is 15 residues. J gave up 2 bases and V 7 bases, and 9 bases lay outside the gene matches. From germline, CDR1 is SQVTM and CDR2 ANQGSEA. CDR3: CSAGGAGGDTDTQYF. The DNA of the CDR3 is TGCAGCGCTGGAGGAGCGGGAGGGGACACAGATACGCAGTATTTT.

The rearrangement links TRBV19 to TRBJ2-7; 10 positions agree with TRBD2. Germline V gene lookup returns CDR1 LNHDA and CDR2 SQIVND (reference sequence). V shed 6 bases, J shed 0 bases, and the junction held 5 bases outside the gene matches. The CDR3 has 15 residues. CDR3 in DNA: TGTGCCAGTAGCCGTTTAGCGGGAGGCTCCTACGAGCAGTACTTC. Encoded protein: CASSRLAGGSYEQYF.

The V gene is TRBV2, the J gene TRBJ1-2, with 7 bases matching TRBD1. Germline V CDR1 and CDR2: SNHLY, FYNNEI. The CDR3 has 11 amino acids. The ends lost 10 bases at V and 6 bases at J; junction bases unmatched: 5. The CDR3 is CAISTGNGYTF. DNA of the CDR3: TGTGCCATTTCGACAGGGAATGGCTACACCTTC.

V gene TRBV19 combines with J gene TRBJ2-1; 8 bases agree with TRBD2. The germline V gene encodes CDR1 LNHDA and CDR2 SQIVND (reference sequence). J gave up 2 bases and V 6 bases, and 6 bases lay outside the gene matches. This CDR3 spans 15 amino acids. CDR3 nucleotide sequence: TGTGCCAGTAGACCAAGCGGGAGAGCCTACAATGAGCAGTTCTTC. The encoded protein is CASRPSGRAYNEQFF.

This chain links TRBV6-5 with TRBJ1-2; tentative D call: TRBD1 (6 bases). The CDR3 extends over 14 amino acids. V was clipped by 8 bases and J by 5 bases, with 18 bases between them. CDR1 and CDR2 from the germline V gene are MNHEY and SVGAGI. The CDR3 bases are TGTGCCAGCGCCGAACGGGGCAGGGGATATGGCTACACCTTC. Translating it yields CASAERGRGYGYTF.

The CDR3 bases are TGTGCCAGCAGTCTCCTAGGCGCTAACTATGGCTACACCTTC. The encoded protein is CASSLLGANYGYTF. This chain uses TRBV28 with TRBJ1-2; D remains ambiguous. Trimming removed 5 bases at V and 0 bases at J, with 10 bases between. CDR3 length: 14 residues. Germline V CDR1 and CDR2: MDHEN, SYDVKM.

This clone was seen a few times. The chain links TRBV15 to TRBJ1-5, with 9 bases aligning to TRBD1. The CDR3 has 18 amino acids. Looked up from germline, CDR1 is LNHNV and CDR2 is YYDKDF (reference sequence). Trimming cost V 3 bases and J 2 bases; bases outside gene matches: 11. CDR3 in amino acids: CATSSAGTGMWGNQPQHF. The DNA for the CDR3 is TGTGCCACCAGCAGTGCAGGGACAGGGATGTGGGGCAATCAGCCCCAGCATTTT.

The chain joins TRBV6-4 to TRBJ1-2, with 7 bases lining up with TRBD1. Germline CDR1 and CDR2: MRHNA and SNTAGT. Losses at the gene ends were 3 bases for V and 3 bases for J; bases not matched to a gene: 10. The CDR3 contains 16 residues. CDR3 sequence reads: CASSEQWTGRDYGYTF. In DNA, the CDR3 is TGTGCCAGCAGTGAACAATGGACAGGAAGAGACTATGGCTACACCTTC.

Only one count was recorded for this clone. The V and J genes are TRBV6-5 and TRBJ1-3; 7 nucleotides align to TRBD1. In germline, CDR1 is MNHEY, CDR2 SVGAGI. Unmatched junction bases numbered 5, after V lost 6 bases and J lost 0 bases. The CDR3 loop spans 15 amino acids. In DNA form, the CDR3 reads TGTGCCAGCAGGACAGGGTTCGCCTCTGGAAACACCATATATTTT. Translated, it gives CASRTGFASGNTIYF.

The genes are TRBV11-3 and TRBJ2-1, with D uncertain. V was trimmed by 5 bases and J by 4 bases, leaving 21 bases between them. The CDR3 is 17 residues long. Germline CDR1 reads SGHNT; CDR2 reads YENEEA. DNA of the CDR3: TGTGCCAGCAGCGACTCTCGGCCCCCCAATTCGTACAATGAGCAGTTCTTC. Translation: CASSDSRPPNSYNEQFF.